One sample yielded the 29 T cell receptor beta chains listed below, sequenced in a study of blood T cell repertoires in COVID-19 (dated by TCRdb to 2020 to 2022). The library was produced with the immunoSEQ multiplex PCR assay. TCRdb took this table from immuneACCESS and kept in-frame rearrangements with V and J called. Such tables lack part of the clones; where checked against another copy, unresolved V genes explain under half of the gap, and the rest is unexplained. The sample includes around 190,000 clones, with 76% observed a single time. The ten largest clonotypes hold roughly a sixth of the sample. Material for sequencing was PBMCs or T cells enriched from blood (not recorded which). The receptors were gathered from a woman in her fifties or sixties with acute COVID-19.

A few counts support this clone. The chain carries TRBV2 and TRBJ1-6, with TRBD1 identical over 9 bases. The V and J ends lost 4 bases and 2 bases, in that order; junction bases with no gene match: 6. The CDR3 sequence is 17 residues long. Germline values: CDR1 SNHLY, CDR2 FYNNEI. CDR3 sequence (DNA): TGTGCCAGCAGTGGTGGAGGGACAGGGACCTATAATTCACCCCTCCACTTT. This sequence encodes CASSGGGTGTYNSPLHF.

This chain uses TRBV3-1 (or the pseudogene TRBV3-2) with TRBJ1-3; possible D gene TRBD1, 5 bases. The V gene's germline CDR1 is LGHDT and CDR2 YNNKEL (reference sequence). Trimming removed 2 bases from V and 4 bases from J, with 12 bases in between. CDR3 length: 15 amino acids. The CDR3 sequence is CASSQTQVAGNTIYF. DNA of the CDR3: TGTGCCAGCAGCCAAACACAGGTAGCCGGAAACACCATATATTTT.

V gene TRBV25-1 combines with J gene TRBJ2-4, with 8 nucleotides matching TRBD1. The V gene's germline CDR1 is MGHDK and CDR2 SYGVNS. CDR3 size: 16 residues. J was trimmed by 8 bases and V by 0 bases; bases with no gene match: 9. CDR3 amino acids: CASSEYTGGGRDIQYF. In DNA form, the CDR3 reads TGTGCCAGCAGTGAATATACAGGGGGTGGTAGGGACATTCAGTACTTC.

A note on this clone: Other nucleotide sequences from this sample produce the same CDR3. This chain joins TRBV6-5 and TRBJ1-1, with D possibly matching TRBD1 (5 bases). The V gene lost 4 bases and the J gene lost 5 bases, with 17 bases spanning the gap. This CDR3 is 15 amino acids long. The V gene's germline CDR1 is MNHEY and CDR2 SVGAGI. The CDR3, as DNA: TGTGCCAGCAGTTCCGGGGGGACCGGTCGGACTGAAGCTTTCTTT. Its translation is CASSSGGTGRTEAFF.

The CDR3 DNA reads as TGTGCCACCTCACAGTACTCCTATAATTCACCCCTCCACTTT. Residues: CATSQYSYNSPLHF. The chain employs TRBV10-3 and TRBJ1-6; no reliable D call. Trimming stripped 10 bases from V and 0 bases from J, with 10 bases between. The CDR3 length is 14 residues. Germline V gene data show CDR1 as ENHRY and CDR2 as SYGVKD.

This chain connects TRBV3-1 (or the pseudogene TRBV3-2) to TRBJ2-3; weak D call: TRBD2 (6 bases). Germline loops: CDR1 LGHDT, CDR2 YNNKEL (reference sequence). Trimming removed 5 bases at V and 1 base at J, with 16 bases between. The CDR3 consists of 16 residues. Written as DNA, the CDR3 is TGTGCCAGCAGCGGAGAAGGGCTAGCGCGCACAGATACGCAGTATTTT. This encodes CASSGEGLARTDTQYF.

The V gene is TRBV18, the J gene TRBJ1-1; TRBD1 might be the D (5 bases). V lost 3 bases, J lost 5 bases, and 13 bases lay in between. The CDR3 extends over 14 amino acids. CDR1 is KGHSH and CDR2 is LQKENI in the germline V gene. Here the CDR3 reads CASSPLNSGTEAFF. The CDR3 DNA is TGTGCCAGCTCACCCCTTAATTCAGGGACTGAAGCTTTCTTT.

The chain uses TRBV10-3 and TRBJ2-3; 11 positions match TRBD2. In germline, CDR1 is ENHRY, CDR2 SYGVKD. V was clipped by 4 bases and J by 2 bases; unmatched bases: 5. The CDR3 is 16 residues long. For the CDR3, the DNA is TGTGCCATCAGTGGGGCTAGCGGGGGGATCACAGATACGCAGTATTTT. Translation gives CAISGASGGITDTQYF.

This clone was counted once. The chain joins TRBV5-1 to TRBJ2-5, with D possibly TRBD2 on 7 matching bases. V shed 4 bases and J shed 5 bases, with 18 bases lying between them. Per germline, CDR1 SGHRS and CDR2 YFSETQ. CDR3 length: 15 residues. CDR3 nucleotides: TGCGCCAGCAGCCCAGAAGGGGGGGCTCTGGAGACCCAGTACTTC. Amino acid sequence: CASSPEGGALETQYF.

V usage is TRBV2 and J usage is TRBJ1-5; D is unresolved. Germline CDR1 reads SNHLY; CDR2 reads FYNNEI. V was pared by 2 bases and J by 0 bases, with 8 bases between. The CDR3 consists of 15 residues. CDR3: CASSETQNSNQPQHF. The CDR3, as DNA: TGTGCCAGCAGTGAAACCCAGAATAGCAATCAGCCCCAGCATTTT. Full variable domain (rest looked up from reference TRBV2 and TRBJ1-5): EPEVTQTPSHQVTQMGQEVILRCVPISNHLYFYWYRQILGQKVEFLVSFYNNEISEKSEIFDDQFSVERPDGSNFTLKIRSTKLEDSAMYFCASSETQNSNQPQHFGDGTRLSIL.

The chain is built from TRBV5-4 and TRBJ1-1, with 9 bases that match TRBD1. Trimming at V came to 1 base and at J to 0 bases, leaving 7 bases not matched to a gene. The CDR3 has 17 residues. CDR1 is SGHNT, CDR2 YYREEE, per germline (reference sequence). In nucleotides, the CDR3 is TGTGCCAGCAGCTTGACAGGGGGCATTGGGATGAACACTGAAGCTTTCTTT. Its translation is CASSLTGGIGMNTEAFF.

J is TRBJ1-2 and V is TRBV6-5, with D perhaps matching TRBD1 (5 bases). The CDR3 has 15 amino acids. The V and J ends lost 6 bases and 4 bases respectively, with 18 bases between them. Germline V gene data show CDR1 as MNHEY and CDR2 as SVGAGI. The CDR3 region has the DNA TGTGCCAGCAGCCAACCAGACAGATTCGGCTATGGCTACACCTTC. Its protein product is CASSQPDRFGYGYTF.

The CDR3, as DNA: TGTGCCAGCAGCTTGGTGGGCAGTCCTGAAGCTTTCTTT. This gives the protein CASSLVGSPEAFF. The chain carries TRBV5-6 and TRBJ1-1, with D uncertain. The germline gives CDR1 SGHDT, CDR2 YYEEEE. This CDR3 is 13 amino acids long. The V gene lost 0 bases and the J gene lost 6 bases, with 9 bases spanning the gap.

This CDR3 is CASSYGIGVNTEAFF. Here the CDR3 DNA reads TGTGCCAGCAGTTATGGGATAGGGGTGAACACTGAAGCTTTCTTT. This sequence joins TRBV6-5 and TRBJ1-1; weak D call: TRBD1 (5 bases). Germline V gives CDR1 MNHEY, CDR2 SVGAGI. The CDR3 loop spans 15 amino acids. V was cut by 3 bases and J by 0 bases, with 11 bases left in between.

The chain has TRBV28 and TRBJ1-1; 7 bases fit TRBD1. The germline gives CDR1 MDHEN, CDR2 SYDVKM. The CDR3 is 14 residues long. V shed 6 bases and J 2 bases; nucleotides not matched to a gene: 6. The CDR3 reads CASRSGTANTEAFF. DNA for the CDR3: TGTGCCAGCAGGTCCGGGACAGCCAACACTGAAGCTTTCTTT.

The chain combines TRBV9 with TRBJ1-6, with D perhaps matching TRBD1 (6 bases). The CDR3 is 15 residues long. V shed 0 bases and J shed 10 bases, with 14 bases lying between them. Germline V CDR1 and CDR2: SGDLS, YYNGEE. The CDR3 loop reads CASSVEGGGNSPLHF. Here the CDR3 DNA reads TGTGCCAGCAGCGTAGAGGGGGGAGGGAACTCACCCCTCCACTTT.

The chain recombines TRBV7-9 with TRBJ1-1; 8 positions match TRBD1. From germline, CDR1 is SEHNR and CDR2 FQNEAQ (reference sequence). The CDR3 has 16 residues. V was pared by 2 bases and J by 6 bases, with 11 bases of the junction left unmatched. CDR3 protein: CASSLPGGGGMSEAFF. CDR3 in DNA: TGTGCCAGCAGCTTACCAGGGGGCGGGGGAATGTCTGAAGCTTTCTTT.

This clone was seen a single time. This chain uses TRBV6-2 or TRBV6-3 with TRBJ1-1; weak D call: TRBD1 (6 bases). The CDR3 loop spans 13 amino acids. The V gene's germline CDR1 is MNHEY and CDR2 SVGEGT. V was clipped by 6 bases and J by 7 bases, with 15 bases between them. CDR3 nucleotide sequence: TGTGCCAGCAGCCCCAGGGGAAATGGTGAAGCTTTCTTT. It is translated as CASSPRGNGEAFF.

This chain uses TRBV18 with TRBJ1-6; the D gene is possibly TRBD1 (5 bases). Trimming removed 3 bases at V and 4 bases at J, with 16 bases between. This CDR3 is 17 amino acids long. The germline gives CDR1 KGHSH, CDR2 LQKENI. CDR3 nucleotide sequence: TGTGCCAGCTCACCCGTGACTGCGGGGGGGTATAATTCACCCCTCCACTTT. Amino acid sequence: CASSPVTAGGYNSPLHF.

The CDR3 region is CASSERQVFSGNTIYF. In DNA form, the CDR3 reads TGTGCCAGCAGTGAAAGACAGGTGTTCTCTGGAAACACCATATATTTT. V gene TRBV6-1 combines with J gene TRBJ1-3; D is perhaps TRBD1 (6 bases). Trimming took 2 bases from V and 0 from J, leaving 11 bases between them. The germline CDR1 and CDR2 sequences are MNHNS and SASEGT. The CDR3 consists of 16 residues.

This chain links TRBV27 with TRBJ2-5, with 7 bases aligning to TRBD2. The V gene end was trimmed by 5 bases and the J gene end by 6 bases; junction bases not matched to a gene: 6. This CDR3 is 13 amino acids long. The germline CDR1 and CDR2 sequences are MNHEY and SMNVEV (reference sequence). This chain's CDR3 is CASSPTGGKTQYF. Here the CDR3 DNA reads TGTGCCAGCAGTCCGACGGGGGGAAAGACCCAGTACTTC.

The chain combines TRBV3-1 (or the pseudogene TRBV3-2) with TRBJ2-5, with D perhaps matching TRBD1 (8 bases). Trimming removed 4 bases from V and 5 bases from J, with 14 bases in between. Germline V gene data show CDR1 as LGHDT and CDR2 as YNNKEL (reference sequence). CDR3 length equals 14 residues. CDR3 residues: CASSRGQGGETQYF. The CDR3 region has the DNA TGTGCCAGCAGCCGAGGACAGGGAGGGGAGACCCAGTACTTC.

This sequence joins TRBV21-1 and TRBJ2-3; TRBD2 is the table's D call and was not checked against the DNA. TRBV21-1 is a documented pseudogene. This CDR3 comprises 15 residues. In DNA form, the CDR3 reads TGTGCCAGCAGCAAAGATTCTAGATTCAAGGATACGCAGTATTTT. This codes for CASSKDSRFKDTQYF.

This clone has only a few counts. The rearrangement uses TRBV7-2 and TRBJ1-2; D ambiguous. Germline-derived CDR1 and CDR2 are SGHTA and FQGNSA. The length of the CDR3 is 13 residues. V was shortened by 7 bases and J by 7 bases, with 16 bases between the two germline ends. CDR3 DNA sequence: TGTGCCAGCACCCTTTCACAGCGGAGTGGCTACACCTTC. It specifies CASTLSQRSGYTF.

The V and J genes are TRBV5-1 and TRBJ1-6; 9 bases match TRBD1. V shed 1 base and J 9 bases; nucleotides not matched to a gene: 5. Germline CDR1 and CDR2: SGHRS and YFSETQ. The CDR3 covers 15 residues. The CDR3 sequence: CASSLSRQGGSPLHF. The CDR3 region has the DNA TGCGCCAGCAGCTTGTCCAGACAGGGGGGTTCACCCCTCCACTTT. The full variable domain, with the rest looked up from reference TRBV5-1 and TRBJ1-6, is KAGVTQTPRYLIKTRGQQVTLSCSPISGHRSVSWYQQTPGQGLQFLFEYFSETQRNKGNFPGRFSGRQFSNSRSEMNVSTLELGDSALYLCASSLSRQGGSPLHFGNGTRLTVT.

CDR3 coding DNA: TGTGCCAGCAGCCTCACGGGGGGAGCAAATGAAAAACTGTTTTTT. It specifies CASSLTGGANEKLFF. The chain recombines TRBV4-2 with TRBJ1-4; maybe TRBD1 (5 bases). V was cut by 4 bases and J by 5 bases, with 14 bases left in between. CDR3 length equals 15 residues. CDR1 LGHNA and CDR2 YNFKEQ come from the germline V gene.

The DNA for the CDR3 is TGTGCCAGCAGTTACCCGGACAGGGAGAGCGAGCAGTACGTC. This sequence encodes CASSYPDRESEQYV. The V gene is TRBV6-5, the J gene TRBJ2-7, with 8 bases that match TRBD1. This CDR3 has 14 residues. Unmatched junction bases numbered 6, after V lost 2 bases and J lost 6 bases. Germline assignment: CDR1 MNHEY and CDR2 SVGAGI.

Notes on this clone: One end of the junction varies from germline; a read error may be responsible. This same CDR3 is encoded by further DNA sequences in the sample. This chain joins TRBV28 and TRBJ1-3, with 10 nucleotides matching TRBD1. The CDR3 covers 15 residues. The germline V gene encodes CDR1 MDHEN and CDR2 SYDVKM. CDR3 nucleotides: TGTGCCAGCAGGGAGACAGGGGGCGGTGGAAATACCATATATTTT. Amino acids: CASRETGGGGNTIYF.

The rearrangement joins TRBV7-9 to TRBJ2-5, with a tentative D call TRBD2 (6 bases). V gave up 6 bases and J gave up 0 bases, with 14 bases separating them. This CDR3 has 15 residues. CDR1 is SEHNR and CDR2 is FQNEAQ in the germline V gene (reference sequence). CDR3 loop: CASRPVREYQETQYF. CDR3 DNA sequence: TGTGCCAGCAGACCCGTCCGGGAGTACCAAGAGACCCAGTACTTC.